Reported below is one T cell receptor (beta chain). With 2 bases removed from V and 4 bases from J, the gap between germline ends came to 8 bases. The CDR3 sequence is 13 residues long. Germline V gene data show CDR1 as SGHTA and CDR2 as FQGTGA. Assay: immunoSEQ multiplex PCR; the TCRdb copy retains only in-frame clones and omits some. The sample includes some 130,000 clones, about 92% of them seen just once. The data stem from a study of control samples from healthy donors and cancer patients. Sequences were obtained from PBMCs. The sequence was obtained from a man over 45 with head and neck cancer. The V call is TRBV7-3, the J call TRBJ1-2; D gene ambiguous. The CDR3 is CASSLSGAYGYTF. CDR3 nucleotides: TGTGCCAGCAGCTTATCGGGAGCCTATGGCTACACCTTC.